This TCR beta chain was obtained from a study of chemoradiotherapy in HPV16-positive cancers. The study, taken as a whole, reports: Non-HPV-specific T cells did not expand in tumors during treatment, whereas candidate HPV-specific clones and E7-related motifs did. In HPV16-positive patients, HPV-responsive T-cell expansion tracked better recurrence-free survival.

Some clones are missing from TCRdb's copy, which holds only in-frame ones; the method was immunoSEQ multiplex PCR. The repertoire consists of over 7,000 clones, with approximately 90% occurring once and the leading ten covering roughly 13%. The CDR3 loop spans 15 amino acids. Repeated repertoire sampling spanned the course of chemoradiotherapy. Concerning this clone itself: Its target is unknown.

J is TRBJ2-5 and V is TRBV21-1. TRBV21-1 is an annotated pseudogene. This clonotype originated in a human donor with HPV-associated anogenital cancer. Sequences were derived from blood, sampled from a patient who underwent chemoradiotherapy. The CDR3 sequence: CASSKGSQPGETQYF. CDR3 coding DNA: TGTGCCAGCAGCAAAGGTTCCCAGCCGGGCGAGACCCAGTACTTC.